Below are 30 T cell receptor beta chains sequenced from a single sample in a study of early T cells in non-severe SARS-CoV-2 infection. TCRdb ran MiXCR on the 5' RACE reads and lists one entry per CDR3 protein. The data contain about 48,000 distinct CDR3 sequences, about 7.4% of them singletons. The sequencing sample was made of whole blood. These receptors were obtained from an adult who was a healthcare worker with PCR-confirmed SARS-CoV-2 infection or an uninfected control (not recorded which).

The DNA for the CDR3 is TGTGCCAGCAGTGGACAGGGACCTGCCTACGAGCAGTACTTC. Its protein is CASSGQGPAYEQYF. The chain links TRBV6-5 to TRBJ2-7; 8 bases agree with TRBD1. Trimming at V came to 5 bases and at J to 2 bases, leaving 5 bases not matched to a gene. The CDR3 has 14 amino acids. The germline V gene has CDR1 MNHEY and CDR2 SVGAGI.

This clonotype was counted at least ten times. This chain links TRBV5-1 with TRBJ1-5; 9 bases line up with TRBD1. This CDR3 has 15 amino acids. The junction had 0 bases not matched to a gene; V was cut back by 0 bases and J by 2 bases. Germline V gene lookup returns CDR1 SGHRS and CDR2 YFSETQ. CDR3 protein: CASSLGTGGNQPQHF. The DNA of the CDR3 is TGCGCCAGCAGCTTGGGGACAGGGGGCAATCAGCCCCAGCATTTT.

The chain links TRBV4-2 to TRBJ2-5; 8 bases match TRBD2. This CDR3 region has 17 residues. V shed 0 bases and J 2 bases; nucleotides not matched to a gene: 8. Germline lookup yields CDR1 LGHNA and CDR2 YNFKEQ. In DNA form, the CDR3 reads TGTGCCAGCAGCCAAGAGGGAGGGCGGGGGGTTCAAGAGACCCAGTACTTC. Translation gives CASSQEGGRGVQETQYF.

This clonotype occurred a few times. CDR3 region: CAWSSGTGTDTQYF. CDR3 DNA: TGTGCCTGGAGTTCCGGGACAGGCACAGATACGCAGTATTTT. The rearrangement joins TRBV30 to TRBJ2-3; 7 bases match TRBD1. This CDR3 comprises 14 residues. CDR1 is GTSNPN and CDR2 is SVGIG in the germline V gene (reference sequence). After removal of 2 bases from V and 1 base from J, the junction contained 3 bases not matched to a gene.

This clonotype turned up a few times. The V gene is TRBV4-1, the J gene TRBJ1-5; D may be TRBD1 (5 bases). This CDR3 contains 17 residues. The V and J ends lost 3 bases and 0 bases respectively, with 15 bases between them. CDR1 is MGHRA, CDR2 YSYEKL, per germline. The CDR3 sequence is CASSQTATGYSNQPQHF. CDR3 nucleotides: TGCGCCAGCAGCCAGACCGCCACAGGATATAGCAATCAGCCCCAGCATTTT.

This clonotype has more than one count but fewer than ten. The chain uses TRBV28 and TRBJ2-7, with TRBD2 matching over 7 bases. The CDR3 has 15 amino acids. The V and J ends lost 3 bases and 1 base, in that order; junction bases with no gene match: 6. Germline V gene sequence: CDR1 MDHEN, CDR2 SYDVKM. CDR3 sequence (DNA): TGTGCCAGCAGTTTTTATAGGGGAGGGTCCTACGAGCAGTACTTC. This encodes CASSFYRGGSYEQYF.

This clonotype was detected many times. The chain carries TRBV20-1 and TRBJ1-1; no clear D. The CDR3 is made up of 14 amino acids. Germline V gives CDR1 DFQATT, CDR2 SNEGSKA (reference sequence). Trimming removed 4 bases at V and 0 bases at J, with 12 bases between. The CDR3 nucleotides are TGCAGTGCTATCCGTGCTGGTGTGAACACTGAAGCTTTCTTT. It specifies CSAIRAGVNTEAFF.

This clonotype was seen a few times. CDR3 in amino acids: CASSLDARVTSPLHF. CDR3 DNA sequence: TGTGCCAGCAGCTTGGATGCCAGGGTTACTTCACCCCTCCACTTT. The rearrangement joins TRBV5-4 to TRBJ1-6; D perhaps matches TRBD1 (5 bases). Germline V gives CDR1 SGHNT, CDR2 YYREEE (reference sequence). Trimming shortened V by 0 bases and J by 9 bases, and 13 bases separated the two germline ends. The CDR3 loop spans 15 amino acids.

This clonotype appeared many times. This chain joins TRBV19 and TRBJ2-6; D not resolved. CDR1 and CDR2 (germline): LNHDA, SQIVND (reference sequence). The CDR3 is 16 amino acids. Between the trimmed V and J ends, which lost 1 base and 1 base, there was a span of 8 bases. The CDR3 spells CASSIGSRSGANVLTF. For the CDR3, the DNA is TGTGCCAGTAGTATAGGTAGCAGATCTGGGGCCAACGTCCTGACTTTC.

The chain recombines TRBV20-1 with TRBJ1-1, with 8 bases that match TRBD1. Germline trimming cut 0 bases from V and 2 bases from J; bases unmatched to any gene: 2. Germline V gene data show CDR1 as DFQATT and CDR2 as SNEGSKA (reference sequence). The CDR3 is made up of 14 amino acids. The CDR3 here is CSARDDRGNTEAFF. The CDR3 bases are TGCAGTGCTAGAGATGACAGGGGTAACACTGAAGCTTTCTTT.

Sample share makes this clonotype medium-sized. The CDR3 region is CASGMNTNSYEQYF. The CDR3 DNA reads TGTGCCAGCGGAATGAATACAAATTCCTACGAGCAGTACTTC. The chain is built from TRBV28 and TRBJ2-7; D unresolved. V was clipped by 8 bases and J by 1 base, with 15 bases between them. Per the germline V gene, CDR1 is MDHEN and CDR2 is SYDVKM. The CDR3 length is 14 residues.

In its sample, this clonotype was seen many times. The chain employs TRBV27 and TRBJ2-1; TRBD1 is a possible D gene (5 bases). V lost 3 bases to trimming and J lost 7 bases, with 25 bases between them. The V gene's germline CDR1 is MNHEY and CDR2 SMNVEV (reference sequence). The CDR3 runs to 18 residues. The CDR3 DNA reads TGTGCCAGCAGTTTTTATTCTATTGCGCCAGGGTCAACGAATGAGCAGTTCTTC. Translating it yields CASSFYSIAPGSTNEQFF.

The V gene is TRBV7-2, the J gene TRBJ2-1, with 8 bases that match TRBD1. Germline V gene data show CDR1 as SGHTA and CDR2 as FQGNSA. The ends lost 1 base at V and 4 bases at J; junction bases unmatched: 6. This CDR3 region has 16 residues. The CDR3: CASSLDSGGRYNEQFF. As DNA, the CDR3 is TGTGCCAGCAGCTTAGATTCAGGGGGCAGGTACAATGAGCAGTTCTTC.

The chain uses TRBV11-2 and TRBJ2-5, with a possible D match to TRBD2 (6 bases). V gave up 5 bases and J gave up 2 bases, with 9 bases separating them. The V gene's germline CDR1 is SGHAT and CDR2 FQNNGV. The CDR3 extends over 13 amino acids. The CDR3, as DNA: TGTGCCAGCAGCAAGGGACTGCAAGAGACCCAGTACTTC. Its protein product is CASSKGLQETQYF.

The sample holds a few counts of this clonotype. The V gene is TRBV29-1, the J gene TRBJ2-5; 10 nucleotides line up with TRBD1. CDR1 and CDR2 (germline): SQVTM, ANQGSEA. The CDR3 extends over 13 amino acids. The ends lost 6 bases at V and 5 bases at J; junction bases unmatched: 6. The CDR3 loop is CSVLTGGQETQYF. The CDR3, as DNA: TGCAGCGTCCTGACAGGGGGCCAGGAGACCCAGTACTTC.

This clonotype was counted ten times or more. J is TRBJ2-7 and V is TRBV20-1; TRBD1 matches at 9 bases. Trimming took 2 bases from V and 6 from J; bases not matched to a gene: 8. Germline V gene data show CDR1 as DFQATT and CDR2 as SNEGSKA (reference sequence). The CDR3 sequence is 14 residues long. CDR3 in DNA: TGCAGTGCTAGATCGCCGGACAGGGGAATCGAGCAGTACTTC. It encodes CSARSPDRGIEQYF.

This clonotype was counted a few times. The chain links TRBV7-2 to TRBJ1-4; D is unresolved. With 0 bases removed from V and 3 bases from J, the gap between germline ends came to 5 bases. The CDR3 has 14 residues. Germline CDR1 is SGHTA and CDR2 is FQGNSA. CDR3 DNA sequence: TGTGCCAGCAGCTTAGCGGGGTCTAATGAAAAACTGTTTTTT. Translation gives CASSLAGSNEKLFF.

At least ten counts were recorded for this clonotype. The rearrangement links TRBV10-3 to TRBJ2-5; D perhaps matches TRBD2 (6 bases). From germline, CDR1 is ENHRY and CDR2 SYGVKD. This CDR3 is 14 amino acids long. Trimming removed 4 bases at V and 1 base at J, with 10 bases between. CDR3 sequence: CAISGGTAQETQYF. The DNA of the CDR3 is TGTGCCATCAGTGGCGGGACTGCCCAAGAGACCCAGTACTTC.

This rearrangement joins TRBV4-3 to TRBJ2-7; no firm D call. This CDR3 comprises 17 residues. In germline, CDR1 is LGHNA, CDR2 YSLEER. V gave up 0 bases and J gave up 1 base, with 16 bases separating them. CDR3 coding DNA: TGCGCCAGCAGCCAAGAATACCGGGCCCTATTTTCCTACGAGCAGTACTTC. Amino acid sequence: CASSQEYRALFSYEQYF.

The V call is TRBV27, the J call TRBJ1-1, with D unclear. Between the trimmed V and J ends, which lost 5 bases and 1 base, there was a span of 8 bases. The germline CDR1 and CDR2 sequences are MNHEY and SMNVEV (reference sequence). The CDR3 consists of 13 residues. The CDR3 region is CASSHWENTEAFF. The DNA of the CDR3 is TGTGCCAGCAGTCACTGGGAGAACACTGAAGCTTTCTTT.

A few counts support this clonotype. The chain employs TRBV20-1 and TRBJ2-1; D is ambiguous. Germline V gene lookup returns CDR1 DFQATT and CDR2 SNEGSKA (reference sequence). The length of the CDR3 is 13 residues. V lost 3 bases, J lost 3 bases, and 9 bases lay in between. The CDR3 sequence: CSASFESYNEQFF. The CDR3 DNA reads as TGCAGTGCTAGTTTCGAGAGCTACAATGAGCAGTTCTTC.

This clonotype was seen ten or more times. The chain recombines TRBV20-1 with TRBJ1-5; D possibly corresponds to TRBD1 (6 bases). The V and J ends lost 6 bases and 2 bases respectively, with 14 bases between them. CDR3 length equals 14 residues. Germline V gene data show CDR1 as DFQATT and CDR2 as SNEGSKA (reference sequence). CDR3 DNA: TGCAGTGCCGCGCTTGGGGGCGGCAATCAGCCCCAGCATTTT. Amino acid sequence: CSAALGGGNQPQHF.

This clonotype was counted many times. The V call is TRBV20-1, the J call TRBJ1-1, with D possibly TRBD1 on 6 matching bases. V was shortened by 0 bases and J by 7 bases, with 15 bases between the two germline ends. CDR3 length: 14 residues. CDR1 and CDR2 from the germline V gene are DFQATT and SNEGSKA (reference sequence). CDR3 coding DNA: TGCAGTGCTAGAGATCGGGACAAGCGGTATGAAGCTTTCTTT. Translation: CSARDRDKRYEAFF.

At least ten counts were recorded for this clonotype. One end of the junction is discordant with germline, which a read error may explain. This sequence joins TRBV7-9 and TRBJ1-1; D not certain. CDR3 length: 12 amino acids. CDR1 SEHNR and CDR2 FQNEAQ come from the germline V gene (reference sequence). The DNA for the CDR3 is TGTGCCAGCAGCTTCGGGAACTCTGAAGCTTTCTTT. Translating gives CASSFGNSEAFF.

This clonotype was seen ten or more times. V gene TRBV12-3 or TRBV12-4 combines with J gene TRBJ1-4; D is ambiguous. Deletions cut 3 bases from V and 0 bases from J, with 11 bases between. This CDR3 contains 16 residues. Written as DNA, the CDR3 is TGTGCCAGCAGTTTGGGCCGACATGCAACTAATGAAAAACTGTTTTTT. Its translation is CASSLGRHATNEKLFF.

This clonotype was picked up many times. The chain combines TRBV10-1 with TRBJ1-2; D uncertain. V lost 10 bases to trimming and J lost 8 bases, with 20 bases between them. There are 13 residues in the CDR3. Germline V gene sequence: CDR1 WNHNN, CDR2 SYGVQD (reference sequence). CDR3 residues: CANSGFQVEGYTF. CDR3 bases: TGCGCCAATTCGGGATTCCAGGTAGAGGGCTACACCTTC.

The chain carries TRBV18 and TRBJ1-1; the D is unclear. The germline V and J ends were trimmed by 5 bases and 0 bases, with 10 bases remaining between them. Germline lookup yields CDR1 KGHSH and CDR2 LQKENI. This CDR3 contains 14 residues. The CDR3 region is CASSSQKLNTEAFF. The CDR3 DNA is TGTGCCAGCTCATCCCAAAAATTGAACACTGAAGCTTTCTTT.

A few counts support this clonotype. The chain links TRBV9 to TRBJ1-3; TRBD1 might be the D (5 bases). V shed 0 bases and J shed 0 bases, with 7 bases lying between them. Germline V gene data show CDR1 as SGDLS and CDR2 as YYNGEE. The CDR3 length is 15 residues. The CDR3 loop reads CASSVDRGSGNTIYF. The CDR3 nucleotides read TGTGCCAGCAGCGTAGATAGGGGCTCTGGAAACACCATATATTTT.

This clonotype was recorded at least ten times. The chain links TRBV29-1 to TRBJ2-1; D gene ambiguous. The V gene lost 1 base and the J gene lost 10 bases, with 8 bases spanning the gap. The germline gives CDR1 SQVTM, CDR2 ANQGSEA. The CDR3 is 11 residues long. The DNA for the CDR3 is TGCAGCGTTGAAGTGCCCCCGGAGCAGTTCTTC. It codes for CSVEVPPEQFF.

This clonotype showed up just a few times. CDR3 amino acids: CASSYSFVAESSYEQYF. The CDR3 coding sequence is TGTGCCAGCAGTTACTCGTTCGTGGCGGAGAGCTCCTACGAGCAGTACTTC. J is TRBJ2-7 and V is TRBV6-5; D is ambiguous. Germline V gene data show CDR1 as MNHEY and CDR2 as SVGAGI. The CDR3 runs to 17 residues. Trimming took off 0 bases at V and 0 bases at J, with 15 bases between the two ends.